These 8 T cell receptor beta chains originate from one sample sequenced in a study of Tregs in tolerant kidney transplant recipients. Clones were sequenced by immunoSEQ multiplex PCR, and TCRdb holds only the in-frame ones, with some missing. Seen in this sample are about 31,000 clones; the ten most common clones hold under 2%. Recipients received nonmyeloablative bone marrow transplants from related graft donors, with transient mixed chimerism. The specimen comprised CD4+ T cells from blood (PBMCs), sampled 24 months after the transplant. Source of these receptors: a human patient who received a combined kidney and bone marrow transplant. The graft donor may account for some of the T cells.

About this clone: The missing CDR3 end, 3 residues past where the read stops, is filled in from the germline J gene. The sample carries other DNA sequences with the same CDR3. The chain links TRBV30 to TRBJ2-7; 9 nucleotides line up with TRBD1. The CDR3 runs 14 residues. Germline V CDR1 and CDR2: GTSNPN, SVGIG (reference sequence). The ends lost 1 base at V and 5 bases at J; junction bases unmatched: 6. CDR3 protein: CAWSGGQGYHEQYF. The CDR3 bases that were read are TGTGCCTGGAGTGGTGGACAGGGGTATCACGAG. Based on the CDR3 plus reference TRBV30 and TRBJ2-7, the full variable domain is SQTIHQWPATLVQPVGSPLSLECTVEGTSNPNLYWYRQAAGRGLQLLFYSVGIGQISSEVPQNLSASRPQDRQFILSSKKLLLSDSGFYLCAWSGGQGYHEQYFGPGTRLTVT.

Regarding this clone: The read gets to within 3 residues of the CDR3 end, and the germline J gene fills in the rest. The chain has TRBV6-2 or TRBV6-3 and TRBJ1-5; possible D gene TRBD1, 6 bases. Trimming stripped 6 bases from V and 0 bases from J, with 15 bases between. CDR3 length equals 16 residues. Looked up from germline, CDR1 is MNHEY and CDR2 is SVGEGT. The covered CDR3 bases are TGTGCCAGCAGACCTCCTCAGGGGTATAGCAATCAGCCC. Its protein is CASRPPQGYSNQP. The entire CDR3 protein reads CASRPPQGYSNQPQHF.

A note on this clone: The read falls 3 residues short of the CDR3 end, and the missing part is taken from the germline J gene. This chain uses TRBV2 with TRBJ1-1, with 7 bases fitting TRBD1. Germline assignment: CDR1 SNHLY and CDR2 FYNNEI. V shed 5 bases and J 4 bases; nucleotides not matched to a gene: 7. This CDR3 is built from 14 residues. CDR3 amino acids: CASSMIQGSTEAFF. The DNA read from the CDR3 is TGTGCCAGCAGTATGATACAGGGGAGCACTGAA.

Worth noting for this clone: The read terminates 3 residues before the CDR3 end, so the remaining end is supplied by the germline J gene. J is TRBJ2-2 and V is TRBV11-3, with D hard to call. The CDR3 is made up of 14 amino acids. V lost 7 bases, J lost 6 bases, and 15 bases lay in between. CDR1 SGHNT and CDR2 YENEEA come from the germline V gene. The CDR3 DNA, read in part, is TGTGCCAGCACGCGAGATGGTTTTGCCGGGGAG. This translates into CASTRDGFAGE. The CDR3, in full, reads CASTRDGFAGELFF.

Points on this clone: The observed sequence ends 3 residues before the CDR3 terminus, with the missing tail filled in from the germline J gene. The chain uses TRBV5-1 and TRBJ2-1; D is possibly TRBD1 (6 bases). Trimming took 4 bases from V and 6 from J, leaving 20 bases between them. The germline gives CDR1 SGHRS, CDR2 YFSETQ. CDR3 length equals 16 residues. The CDR3 spells CASSPRLGAGSNEQFF. Incomplete CDR3 DNA: TGCGCCAGCAGCCCCCGTTTGGGGGCAGGTTCCAATGAG.

Worth noting for this clone: Read data end 3 residues before the CDR3 end; the end is taken from the germline J gene. V and J are TRBV12-3 or TRBV12-4 and TRBJ1-1, with D possibly being TRBD1 (5 bases). Trimming removed 7 bases at V and 1 base at J, with 16 bases between. The CDR3 has 15 residues. The sequenced CDR3 bases are TGTGCCAGCAAAGTGGGGGGTGGTCCGAACACTGAA. This sequence encodes CASKVGGGPNTE. In full, the CDR3 is CASKVGGGPNTEAFF.

This chain's CDR3 is CSARDEFLAGPRNIQYF. The sequenced CDR3 bases are TGCAGTGCTAGAGATGAGTTTCTAGCGGGCCCGAGGAACATT. V gene TRBV20-1 combines with J gene TRBJ2-4; 8 nucleotides match TRBD2. Sequencing ends 3 residues short of the CDR3 end; the germline J gene provides the rest. The length of the CDR3 is 17 residues. With V trimmed by 0 bases and J by 7 bases, 14 bases remained unmatched. CDR1 is DFQATT and CDR2 is SNEGSKA in the germline V gene (reference sequence).

With respect to this clone: The read comes to an end 3 residues before the CDR3 does, leaving the germline J gene to fill in the end. The chain couples TRBV29-1 to TRBJ2-3; 13 bases agree with TRBD2. In germline, CDR1 is SQVTM, CDR2 ANQGSEA. The V and J ends lost 6 bases and 2 bases, in that order; junction bases with no gene match: 5. The CDR3 runs 15 residues. CDR3 bases read: TGCAGCGTGAGGGGACTAGCGGGAATCACAGATACG. Its translation is CSVRGLAGITDT. The full CDR3 protein reads CSVRGLAGITDTQYF.